A selection of T cell receptor beta chains follows, all from one sample in a study of blood T cells in healthy people across ages. A single record per CDR3 protein comes from TCRdb applying MiXCR to the 5' RACE reads. The sample includes about 590,000 distinct CDR3 sequences, approximately 30% of them seen just once. The sample consisted of blood. The receptors shown here come from an elderly woman in good health. The CDR3 runs from the conserved cysteine through the conserved F or W. A D gene is named only where the DNA matches it firmly. Some rows have no size entry. The others give once, few or many, or a class for an expanded clone.

v_call,j_call,clone_size,d_call,cdr3_aa,cdr3_nt
TRBV9,TRBJ2-7,many,-,CASSPDEIGRQYF,TGTGCCAGCAGCCCGGACGAAATCGGTAGGCAGTACTTC
TRBV5-1,TRBJ1-2,-,TRBD1,CASSLTKQGSYGYTF,TGCGCCAGCAGCTTGACCAAACAGGGGAGCTATGGCTACACCTTC
TRBV7-2,TRBJ1-2,-,-,CASSLFDRLTYGYTF,TGTGCCAGCAGCTTATTTGACAGGTTGACTTATGGCTACACCTTC
TRBV9,TRBJ1-5,many,-,CASSVAGGQDQPQHF,TGTGCCAGCAGCGTAGCCGGGGGCCAGGATCAGCCCCAGCATTTT
TRBV11-3,TRBJ2-7,many,-,CASSLERRTEQYF,TGTGCCAGCAGCTTAGAAAGAAGGACGGAGCAGTACTTC
TRBV28,TRBJ1-2,-,TRBD1,CASRQRGTGTNGYTF,TGTGCCAGCAGACAAAGGGGGACAGGCACGAATGGCTACACCTTC
TRBV7-2,TRBJ2-7,-,-,CASSSRPGSYEQYF,TGTGCCAGCAGCTCCAGGCCGGGGTCTTATGAGCAGTACTTC
TRBV6-5,TRBJ2-7,many,TRBD1,CASRQGQGAYEQYF,TGTGCCAGCAGACAAGGACAGGGGGCCTACGAGCAGTACTTC
TRBV20-1,TRBJ2-1,many,TRBD1,CSARGQGAGEQFF,TGCAGTGCTAGGGGACAGGGGGCAGGGGAGCAGTTCTTC
TRBV30,TRBJ1-1,few,-,CAWSVPTGLVNTEAFF,TGTGCCTGGAGTGTACCGACGGGACTGGTGAACACTGAAGCTTTCTTT
TRBV11-2,TRBJ2-3,many,-,CASSEVLGGPQYF,TGTGCCAGCAGCGAAGTCCTGGGGGGCCCCCAGTATTTT
TRBV7-2,TRBJ2-7,-,-,CASSEQGNEQYF,TGTGCCAGCAGCGAGCAGGGGAACGAGCAGTACTTC
TRBV7-2,TRBJ1-5,many,-,CASSLAQGGSNQPQHF,TGTGCCAGCAGCTTAGCACAGGGTGGAAGCAATCAGCCCCAGCATTTT
TRBV27,TRBJ1-4,-,-,CASSFDGPNEKLFF,TGTGCCAGCAGTTTCGACGGCCCTAATGAAAAACTGTTTTTT
TRBV5-1,TRBJ1-5,few,-,CASSGETRLGLKPQHF,TGCGCCAGCAGCGGGGAGACAAGGTTGGGCCTTAAGCCCCAGCATTTT
TRBV19,TRBJ1-5,many,TRBD1,CASTPGQGRFNQPQHF,TGTGCCAGTACTCCGGGACAGGGGCGCTTCAATCAGCCCCAGCATTTT
TRBV20-1,TRBJ1-1,many,-,CSASRGLNTEAFF,TGCAGTGCTAGCCGGGGATTGAACACTGAAGCTTTCTTT
TRBV6-2/TRBV6-3,TRBJ2-7,medium-sized,-,CATRHTYEQYF,TGTGCCACCAGACATACCTACGAGCAGTACTTC
TRBV5-6,TRBJ2-2,few,TRBD1,CASSLGQYITGELFF,TGTGCCAGCAGCCTGGGACAGTACATCACCGGGGAGCTGTTTTTT
TRBV4-2,TRBJ1-4,few,TRBD1,CASSQDRSEKLFF,TGTGCCAGCAGCCAGGACAGGAGTGAAAAACTGTTTTTT
TRBV7-2,TRBJ2-7,many,-,CASSPAPGDNEQYF,TGTGCCAGCAGCCCCGCCCCAGGGGACAACGAGCAGTACTTC
TRBV11-2,TRBJ1-2,-,TRBD1,CASSSRTGIGGGYTF,TGTGCCAGCAGCTCTAGGACAGGCATTGGAGGGGGCTACACCTTC
TRBV28,TRBJ2-5,many,-,CASSSGTRGTQYF,TGTGCCAGCAGTTCCGGAACTCGAGGGACCCAGTACTTC
TRBV11-2,TRBJ2-1,many,TRBD1,CASSLQGGRFYNEQFF,TGTGCCAGCAGCTTACAAGGGGGCCGGTTTTACAATGAGCAGTTCTTC
TRBV4-1,TRBJ1-2,many,TRBD1,CASSQGDRGIYGYTF,TGCGCCAGCAGCCAAGGGGACAGGGGCATTTATGGCTACACCTTC
TRBV6-5,TRBJ2-1,few,TRBD1,CTSKTGQGVANEQFF,TGTACCTCAAAAACGGGACAGGGGGTAGCCAATGAGCAGTTCTTC
TRBV28,TRBJ2-5,many,TRBD2,CASRNSGVETQYF,TGTGCCAGCAGGAATAGCGGGGTTGAGACCCAGTACTTC
TRBV25-1,TRBJ2-3,many,-,CASSATSPDTQYF,TGTGCCAGCAGTGCGACATCTCCAGATACGCAGTATTTT
TRBV5-1,TRBJ2-7,few,-,CASSSGLRTYNEQYF,TGCGCCAGCAGCTCGGGACTTCGGACCTACAATGAGCAGTACTTC
TRBV18,TRBJ2-7,few,-,CASSPRGAGNYNEQYF,TGTGCCAGCTCACCCCGAGGGGCAGGGAACTACAATGAGCAGTACTTC
TRBV15,TRBJ2-1,many,TRBD2,CATSGAGGPNEQFF,TGTGCCACCAGCGGGGCGGGGGGCCCCAATGAGCAGTTCTTC
TRBV7-2,TRBJ1-1,many,-,CASSLVQGSSEAFF,TGTGCCAGCAGCTTAGTACAGGGCTCCTCTGAAGCTTTCTTT
TRBV20-1,TRBJ1-1,-,-,CSASRIGGPEAFF,TGCAGTGCTAGTCGGATAGGAGGTCCTGAAGCTTTCTTT
TRBV9,TRBJ1-5,many,TRBD1,CASSGTGTGGSSQPQHF,TGTGCCAGCAGCGGGACCGGGACAGGGGGAAGCAGTCAGCCCCAGCATTTT
TRBV6-5,TRBJ2-3,-,TRBD2,CASSYTMIGVAGGPPSTDTQYF,TGTGCCAGCAGTTACACCATGATAGGGGTGGCGGGAGGACCGCCGTCCACAGATACGCAGTATTTT
TRBV7-9,TRBJ2-7,few,-,CASSSAQSYEQYF,TGTGCCAGCAGCTCGGCCCAGTCCTACGAGCAGTACTTC
TRBV5-1,TRBJ1-2,few,-,CASSLEAGVGYTF,TGCGCCAGCAGCTTGGAGGCAGGGGTGGGCTACACCTTC